This is a list of T cell receptor beta chains from one sample in a study of graft-versus-host responses after intestinal transplantation. Assay used: immunoSEQ multiplex PCR; TCRdb lists only in-frame clones, some missing. Here the sample spans more than 65,000 clones, 91% being singletons. Their recognized antigens are unknown. The source was unstimulated CD8+ T cells sorted from spleen or lymph node cells, collected before transplant. These TCRs come from a human donor who was the organ donor for an intestinal transplant. Both conserved end residues are part of each CDR3. The order of the fields is D gene, V gene, clone size, J gene, CDR3 protein, CDR3 DNA. A D gene is named only where the DNA matches it firmly. Clone size is stated in some rows and not others, as once, few, many or a class when expanded.

NA	TRBV27	NA	TRBJ1-2	CASIMSPAFGYTF	TGTGCCAGCATAATGTCCCCGGCTTTTGGCTACACCTTC
NA	TRBV6-9	few	TRBJ2-7	CASSYGPGKYEQYF	TGTGCCAGCAGTTATGGGCCCGGGAAATACGAGCAGTACTTC
TRBD2	TRBV5-4	once	TRBJ2-5	CASSLRGTSGSYQETQYF	TGTGCCAGCAGCCTCCGCGGGACTAGCGGCTCGTACCAAGAGACCCAGTACTTC
NA	TRBV21-1	NA	TRBJ2-5	CASSFGQGKETQYF	TGTGCCAGCAGCTTTGGACAGGGCAAAGAGACCCAGTACTTC
NA	TRBV4-1	once	TRBJ1-3	CASSQVGRGGNTIYF	TGCGCCAGCAGCCAAGTTGGCAGGGGTGGAAACACCATATATTTT
NA	TRBV19	few	TRBJ1-4	CASSITGGGDKLFF	TGTGCCAGTAGTATTACAGGAGGAGGGGACAAACTGTTTTTT
NA	TRBV4-1	NA	TRBJ1-3	CASREGFGNTIYF	TGCGCCAGCAGAGAGGGGTTTGGAAACACCATATATTTT
NA	TRBV4-1	NA	TRBJ1-5	CASSQDGGVQPQHF	TGCGCCAGCAGCCAAGATGGGGGGGTTCAGCCCCAGCATTTT
TRBD1	TRBV9	NA	TRBJ1-4	CASSVEQGANEKLFF	TGTGCCAGCAGCGTAGAACAGGGGGCTAATGAAAAACTGTTTTTT
TRBD2	TRBV7-9	NA	TRBJ2-7	CASSLLDWEGPEQYF	TGTGCCAGCAGCTTGTTGGACTGGGAGGGCCCCGAGCAGTACTTC
NA	TRBV2	once	TRBJ1-6	CASSEAQGINSPLHF	TGTGCCAGCAGTGAAGCTCAGGGGATCAATTCACCCCTCCACTTT
NA	TRBV27	NA	TRBJ1-1	CASSLSFGQNTEAFF	TGTGCCAGCAGTTTATCGTTCGGGCAGAACACTGAAGCTTTCTTT
NA	TRBV4-1	NA	TRBJ2-3	CASSQRQGGNADTQYF	TGCGCCAGCAGCCAACGACAGGGAGGGAACGCAGATACGCAGTATTTT
NA	TRBV6-5	NA	TRBJ2-7	CASSDDYEQYF	TGTGCCAGCAGTGATGACTACGAGCAGTACTTC
NA	TRBV21-1	NA	TRBJ1-2	CASSKFDRVFYGYTF	TGTGCCAGCAGCAAATTTGACAGGGTCTTCTATGGCTACACCTTC
TRBD1	TRBV5-4	NA	TRBJ1-1	CASSPPGQYTEAFF	TGTGCCAGCAGCCCTCCGGGACAGTACACTGAAGCTTTCTTT
NA	TRBV7-9	NA	TRBJ1-1	CASNDGPIEAFF	TGTGCCAGCAACGACGGACCGATTGAAGCTTTCTTT
NA	TRBV4-1	NA	TRBJ2-2	CASSLPLGAGELFF	TGCGCCAGCAGCCTCCCCCTAGGAGCCGGGGAGCTGTTTTTT
NA	TRBV7-2	NA	TRBJ1-5	CASSPDSYNQPQHF	TGTGCCAGCAGCCCCGACAGCTACAATCAGCCCCAGCATTTT
NA	TRBV7-6	once	TRBJ2-3	CASSLATGGATDTQYF	TGTGCCAGCAGCTTGGCCACGGGCGGGGCCACAGATACGCAGTATTTT
TRBD1	TRBV30	NA	TRBJ1-5	CAWSWGTGDDPQHF	TGTGCCTGGAGTTGGGGGACAGGGGACGACCCCCAGCATTTT
NA	TRBV6-1	NA	TRBJ1-1	CASSEEALNTEAFF	TGTGCCAGCAGTGAAGAGGCTTTGAACACTGAAGCTTTCTTT
NA	TRBV2	NA	TRBJ2-7	CASSVTGSREQYF	TGTGCCAGCAGTGTAACAGGTTCGCGCGAGCAGTACTTC
NA	TRBV6-1	NA	TRBJ1-1	CASSEAWGRTGTEAFF	TGTGCCAGCAGTGAAGCGTGGGGCAGGACCGGCACTGAAGCTTTCTTT
NA	TRBV5-4	NA	TRBJ2-2	CASSEDSLNTGELFF	TGTGCCAGCAGCGAGGACAGTTTAAACACCGGGGAGCTGTTTTTT
NA	TRBV27	NA	TRBJ2-1	CASSRGARQHEQFF	TGTGCCAGCAGCCGGGGGGCGCGGCAGCATGAGCAGTTCTTC
NA	TRBV7-6	NA	TRBJ2-7	CASSPSGPGEQYF	TGTGCTAGCAGCCCCAGCGGGCCGGGGGAGCAGTACTTC
NA	TRBV19	NA	TRBJ1-2	CASTTGLGGYTF	TGTGCCAGTACTACAGGTCTGGGTGGCTACACCTTC
NA	TRBV29-1	once	TRBJ1-2	CSVEDQWDIKSDYGYTF	TGCAGCGTTGAAGATCAGTGGGACATCAAAAGCGACTATGGCTACACCTTC
NA	TRBV5-1	NA	TRBJ2-7	CASNPTGTRYYEQYF	TGCGCCAGCAATCCGACGGGGACGAGATATTACGAGCAGTACTTC
NA	TRBV5-5	NA	TRBJ2-7	CASSLDPPYEQYF	TGTGCCAGCAGCTTGGACCCCCCCTACGAGCAGTACTTC
NA	TRBV21-1	NA	TRBJ2-1	CASSKARSIREGQNEQFF	TGTGCCAGCAGCAAAGCCCGGTCAATTCGGGAGGGCCAGAATGAGCAGTTCTTC
NA	TRBV7-2	NA	TRBJ2-3	CASSSDSYTDTQYF	TGTGCCAGCAGCTCGGACAGTTACACAGATACGCAGTATTTT
NA	TRBV30	NA	TRBJ1-5	CACADLQSNQPQHF	TGTGCCTGCGCGGACCTACAGAGCAATCAGCCCCAGCATTTT
NA	TRBV12-5	NA	TRBJ2-1	CASGLVPDEQFF	TGTGCTAGTGGTTTGGTACCGGATGAGCAGTTCTTC